These T cell receptor beta chains were read from a single sample in a study of blood T cell repertoires in COVID-19. Method: immunoSEQ multiplex PCR; TCRdb's copy keeps in-frame clones and lacks some. The sample has around 250,000 clones; around nine tenths are singletons. Sequenced sample: peripheral blood. These receptors were obtained from a woman aged 55-69 years who had recovered from COVID-19. Each CDR3 is given with its conserved first and last residue. Fields, in order: J gene, V gene, D gene, CDR3 protein. A D gene is named only where the DNA matches it firmly.

TRBJ1-1 TRBV7-3 TRBD1 CASSLRDRGPLTEAFF
TRBJ1-1 TRBV12-3/TRBV12-4 TRBD1 CASSRGQGTEAFF
TRBJ1-2 TRBV7-2 NA CASIRGSGYGYTF
TRBJ2-1 TRBV7-2 NA CASSLAGGAVGEQFF
TRBJ2-7 TRBV28 NA CARMTGVLSYEQYF
TRBJ2-3 TRBV6-2/TRBV6-3 NA CASSYSSTSTDTQYF
TRBJ2-7 TRBV7-3 NA CASSCPRGQGLYEQYF
TRBJ2-3 TRBV19 TRBD1 CASSDRGLTSTDTQYF
TRBJ1-6 TRBV6-4 TRBD1 CASSDDRDSPLHF
TRBJ2-3 TRBV7-3 NA CASSDSGRTDTQYF
TRBJ2-7 TRBV18 TRBD1 CASSPRQGGEQYF
TRBJ1-3 TRBV6-2/TRBV6-3 TRBD1 CASSDGTGGSGNTIYF
TRBJ1-6 TRBV7-2 TRBD1 CASSSRTGEGSPLHF
TRBJ1-2 TRBV3-1/TRBV3-2 TRBD1 CASSQAGTGQGGTF
TRBJ2-5 TRBV2 NA CASRGRGGMETQYF
TRBJ2-1 TRBV6-1 TRBD2 CASSARGGGSYNEQFF
TRBJ2-7 TRBV20-1 NA CSASRYSEQYF
TRBJ2-3 TRBV5-4 TRBD2 CASSREKLSGGSTDTQYF
TRBJ2-7 TRBV28 TRBD2 CASSSLWGGRLGAYEQYF
TRBJ2-3 TRBV29-1 NA CSVVVSSTDTQYF
TRBJ1-1 TRBV7-9 NA CASSLRGQINTEAFF
TRBJ2-5 TRBV2 TRBD1 CASSAGQGGQETQYF
TRBJ1-6 TRBV11-2 NA CASSHPLSSYNSPLHF
TRBJ1-5 TRBV7-9 NA CASSLDGEGHQPQHF